This TCR beta chain was obtained from a study of T cell responses to AZD1222 COVID-19 vaccine. The V gene lost 6 bases and the J gene lost 5 bases, with 15 bases spanning the gap. CDR3 length: 14 residues. CDR1 is SGHTA and CDR2 is FQGNSA in the germline V gene. Produced via immunoSEQ multiplex PCR; TCRdb's table is partial and in-frame only. The sample consists of some 170,000 clones, about 91% of them appearing once. Study-wide results and caveats: Only five to seven AZD1222 recipients tested seropositive at baseline. Clonal diversity was possibly underestimated; the donors were predominantly white British and more often female. Reports indicate that nearly half of spike-specific TCRs are directed at unmutated variant regions.

Points on this clone: The antigen remains unidentified.

The sequence was collected from an adult in good health. The sequenced sample was peripheral blood, obtained on day 0 of MenACWY control vaccination. This chain uses TRBV7-2 with TRBJ2-3; D may be TRBD2 (7 bases). CDR3 sequence reads: CASSPQGGIDTQYF. The DNA of the CDR3 is TGTGCCAGCAGTCCACAGGGAGGGATAGATACGCAGTATTTT. The variable domain in full, completed from reference TRBV7-2 and TRBJ2-3, reads GAGVSQSPSNKVTEKGKDVELRCDPISGHTALYWYRQSLGQGLEFLIYFQGNSAPDKSGLPSDRFSAERTGGSVSTLTIQRTQQEDSAVYLCASSPQGGIDTQYFGPGTRLTVL.